The T cell receptor (beta chain) under discussion was sequenced for a study of control samples from healthy donors and cancer patients. This CDR3 has 14 amino acids. Germline V gene sequence: CDR1 SGHNT, CDR2 YENEEA. V was shortened by 9 bases and J by 4 bases, with 15 bases between the two germline ends. Using immunoSEQ multiplex PCR, the repertoire was profiled, and TCRdb retains in-frame clones only, with some absent. This sample has 80,000 or so clones; just under 90% occur once, and the top ten carry 5.5%. The sequenced sample was blood. The V call is TRBV11-3, the J call TRBJ2-2, with D possibly TRBD1 on 5 matching bases. This sequence originates from a man aged 50 to 60 in good health. CDR3 residues: CASGTGMPTGELFF. The CDR3 DNA is TGTGCCAGTGGTACAGGAATGCCCACCGGGGAGCTGTTTTTT.